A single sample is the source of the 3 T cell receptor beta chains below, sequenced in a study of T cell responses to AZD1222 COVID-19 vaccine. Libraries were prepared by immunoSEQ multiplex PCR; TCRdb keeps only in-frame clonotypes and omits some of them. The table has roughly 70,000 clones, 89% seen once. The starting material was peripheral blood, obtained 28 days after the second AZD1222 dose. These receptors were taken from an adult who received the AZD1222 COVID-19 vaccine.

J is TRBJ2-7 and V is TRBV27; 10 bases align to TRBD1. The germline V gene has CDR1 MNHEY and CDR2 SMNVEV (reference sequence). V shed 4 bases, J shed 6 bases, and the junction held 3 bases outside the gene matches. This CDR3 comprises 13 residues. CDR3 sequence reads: CASSWTGGIEQYF. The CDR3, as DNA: TGTGCCAGCAGTTGGACAGGGGGTATCGAGCAGTACTTC.

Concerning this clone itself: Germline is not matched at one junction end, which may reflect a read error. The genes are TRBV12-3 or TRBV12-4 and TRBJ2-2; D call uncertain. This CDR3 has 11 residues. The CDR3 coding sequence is TGTGCCAGCACTTTAGGGTTCCAGCTGTTTTTT. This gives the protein CASTLGFQLFF.

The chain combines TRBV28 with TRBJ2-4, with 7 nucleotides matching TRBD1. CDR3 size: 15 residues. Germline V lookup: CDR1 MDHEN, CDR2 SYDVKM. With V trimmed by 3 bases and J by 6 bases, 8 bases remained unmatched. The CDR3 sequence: CASSLQAGGGNIQYF. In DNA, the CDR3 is TGTGCCAGCAGTTTGCAGGCAGGGGGTGGAAACATTCAGTACTTC.